The source of this TCR beta chain is a study of Graves' ophthalmopathy and Graves' hyperthyroidism. Physicians reached a diagnosis by relying on clinical symptoms, serum thyroxine, TRAb, thyroid ultrasound and orbital computed tomography. TCR beta CDR3 regions were amplified from RNA transcripts. The library came from an HTBI-primed first-round RT-PCR and a second-round multiplex PCR. Each CDR3 protein gets one entry after TCRdb re-called the multiplex PCR reads with MiXCR. This table has more than 1,000,000 distinct CDR3 sequences, 36% appearing once. On this clonotype itself: A read error may produce the germline difference seen at one junction end.

This CDR3 is built from 13 residues. The chain recombines TRBV12-3 or TRBV12-4 with TRBJ1-6; no clear D gene. The receptor was isolated from an adult man with Graves' hyperthyroidism. The specimen sequenced was peripheral blood or thyroid tissue (not recorded which). This CDR3 reads CASNLGSESPLHF. CDR3 DNA: TGTGCCAGCAATTTAGGGTCCGAATCACCCCTCCACTTT.